One and the same sample provided the 9 T cell receptor beta chains below, sequenced in a study of CD8 T cells in ankylosing spondylitis. Overall study findings and caveats: Several highly homologous variants made up a TCR beta motif that seemed to typify ankylosing spondylitis blood.

One entry per CDR3 protein results from TCRdb running MiXCR on the 5' RACE reads. The table lists some 840,000 distinct CDR3 sequences, about 11% of them singletons. Their specific antigens are unknown. Sequencing was done on a sample of blood, either unsorted or a sorted T cell fraction (not recorded which). These receptors came from a male donor with ankylosing spondylitis.

The table lists this clonotype with a few counts. The chain is built from TRBV20-1 and TRBJ2-1; D could derive from TRBD1 or TRBD2 (5 bases each). Germline V CDR1 and CDR2: DFQATT, SNEGSKA (reference sequence). The CDR3 consists of 13 residues. Written as DNA, the CDR3 is TGCAGCCTAGCTGGGGGCTCCTACAATGAGCAGTTCTTC. Protein sequence: CSLAGGSYNEQFF.

This clonotype was counted only a few times. This chain joins TRBV12-3 or TRBV12-4 and TRBJ2-1, with a possible D match to TRBD2 (6 bases). V lost 4 bases and J 12 bases, leaving 13 bases between the germline ends. The CDR3 is 12 amino acids. CDR3 coding DNA: TGTGCCAGCAGTTGGGGAGGACTCCCGCAGTTCTTC. Its protein is CASSWGGLPQFF.

V usage is TRBV20-1 and J usage is TRBJ1-4, with D possibly being TRBD1 (5 bases). The CDR3 covers 17 residues. With 1 base removed from V and 0 bases from J, the gap between germline ends came to 15 bases. Per the germline V gene, CDR1 is DFQATT and CDR2 is SNEGSKA (reference sequence). In DNA, the CDR3 is TGCAGTGCTAGAGGGGGGTTATTTGGCACAACTAATGAAAAACTGTTTTTT. This gives the protein CSARGGLFGTTNEKLFF.

This clonotype was detected a few times. The chain links TRBV27 to TRBJ2-5; TRBD2 matches 12 bases. Germline values: CDR1 MNHEY, CDR2 SMNVEV (reference sequence). The trim removed 4 bases at V and 7 bases at J, leaving 1 base unmatched. This CDR3 is 13 amino acids long. The CDR3 coding sequence is TGTGCCAGCAGTTCACTAGCGGGGGGGACCCAGTACTTC. This translates into CASSSLAGGTQYF.

The chain employs TRBV10-1 and TRBJ2-1, with TRBD2 as a possible D gene (6 bases). The germline V gene has CDR1 WNHNN and CDR2 SYGVQD (reference sequence). V lost 2 bases, J lost 8 bases, and 13 bases lay in between. CDR3 length equals 14 residues. The CDR3, as DNA: TGCGCCAGCAGTGAGGGACTACCCAACGATGAGCAGTTCTTC. The encoded protein is CASSEGLPNDEQFF.

Many counts were recorded for this clonotype. V is TRBV4-2 and J is TRBJ1-2; maybe TRBD1 (5 bases). The CDR3 has 16 residues. Germline V gene sequence: CDR1 LGHNA, CDR2 YNFKEQ. V was trimmed by 0 bases and J by 6 bases, leaving 17 bases between them. CDR3 in amino acids: CASSQDRWGWGNGYTF. In DNA form, the CDR3 reads TGTGCCAGCAGCCAAGATCGGTGGGGATGGGGGAATGGCTACACCTTC.

The CDR3 protein is CSVEVAGTRPYEQYF. The CDR3 DNA sequence: TGCAGCGTTGAAGTGGCAGGGACAAGGCCCTACGAGCAGTACTTC. The chain joins TRBV29-1 to TRBJ2-7, with D possibly matching TRBD1 (6 bases). Trimming left V 1 base short and J 2 bases short, with 15 bases between. The germline CDR1 and CDR2 sequences are SQVTM and ANQGSEA. This CDR3 contains 15 residues.

The chain has TRBV3-1 and TRBJ2-7; D ambiguous. Germline assignment: CDR1 LGHDT and CDR2 YNNKEL (reference sequence). Trimming cost V 2 bases and J 4 bases, with 12 bases left between them. The CDR3 is 14 amino acids. The CDR3 DNA sequence: TGTGCCAGCAGCCAACATGGGGTCCAGTACGAGCAGTACTTC. Its protein is CASSQHGVQYEQYF.

This rearrangement joins TRBV20-1 to TRBJ1-2; D is perhaps TRBD1 (5 bases). The CDR3 sequence is 13 residues long. Trimming stripped 3 bases from V and 7 bases from J, with 15 bases between. CDR1 and CDR2 (germline): DFQATT, SNEGSKA (reference sequence). In DNA form, the CDR3 reads TGCAGTGCTAGGAAGACAGACCTCGGTGGCTACACCTTC. This codes for CSARKTDLGGYTF.